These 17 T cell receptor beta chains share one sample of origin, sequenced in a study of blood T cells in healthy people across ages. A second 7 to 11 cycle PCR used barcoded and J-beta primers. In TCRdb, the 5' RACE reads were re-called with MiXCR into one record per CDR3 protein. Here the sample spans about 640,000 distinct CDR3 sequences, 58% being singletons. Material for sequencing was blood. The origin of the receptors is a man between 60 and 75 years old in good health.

Written as DNA, the CDR3 is TGTGCCAGCACCAAGAGGGGTCCAGGGAGCTATGGCTACACCTTC. Amino acid sequence: CASTKRGPGSYGYTF. The chain uses TRBV12-3 or TRBV12-4 and TRBJ1-2; D possibly corresponds to TRBD1 (5 bases). The CDR3 runs to 15 residues. V was shortened by 7 bases and J by 4 bases, with 19 bases between the two germline ends.

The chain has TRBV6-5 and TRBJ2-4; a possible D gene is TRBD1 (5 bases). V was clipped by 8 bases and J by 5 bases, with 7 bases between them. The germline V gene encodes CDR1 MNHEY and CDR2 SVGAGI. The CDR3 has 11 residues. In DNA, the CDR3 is TGTGCCAGCTCCAGGGAAAACATTCAGTACTTC. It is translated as CASSRENIQYF.

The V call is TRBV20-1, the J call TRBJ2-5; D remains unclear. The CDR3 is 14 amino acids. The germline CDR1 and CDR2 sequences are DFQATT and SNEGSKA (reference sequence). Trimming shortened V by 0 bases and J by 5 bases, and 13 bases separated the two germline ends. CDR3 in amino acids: CSARDQRTSETQYF. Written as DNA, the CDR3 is TGCAGTGCTAGAGATCAAAGGACGTCGGAGACCCAGTACTTC.

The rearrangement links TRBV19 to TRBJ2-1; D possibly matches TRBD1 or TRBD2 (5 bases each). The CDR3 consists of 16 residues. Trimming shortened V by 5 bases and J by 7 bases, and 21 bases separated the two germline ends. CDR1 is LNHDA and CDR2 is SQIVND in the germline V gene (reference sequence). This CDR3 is CASSDRDGSIRNEQFF. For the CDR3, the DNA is TGTGCCAGTAGTGACCGGGACGGAAGTATAAGGAATGAGCAGTTCTTC.

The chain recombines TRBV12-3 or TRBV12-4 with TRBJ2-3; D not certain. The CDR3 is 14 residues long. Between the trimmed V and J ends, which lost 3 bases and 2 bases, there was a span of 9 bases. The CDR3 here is CASSFMAATDTQYF. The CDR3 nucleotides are TGTGCCAGCAGTTTCATGGCGGCCACAGATACGCAGTATTTT.

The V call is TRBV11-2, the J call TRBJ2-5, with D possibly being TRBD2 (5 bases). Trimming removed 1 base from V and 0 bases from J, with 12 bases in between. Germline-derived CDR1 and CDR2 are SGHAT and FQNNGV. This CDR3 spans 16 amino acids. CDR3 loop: CASSLVRVSYQETQYF. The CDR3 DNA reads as TGTGCCAGCAGCTTAGTGAGGGTATCCTACCAAGAGACCCAGTACTTC.

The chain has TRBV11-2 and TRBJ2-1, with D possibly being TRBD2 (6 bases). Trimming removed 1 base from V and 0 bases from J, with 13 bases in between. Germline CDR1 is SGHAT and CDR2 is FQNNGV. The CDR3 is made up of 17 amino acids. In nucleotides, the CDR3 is TGTGCCAGCAGCTTAGCTGGAGGGACCGGCTCCTACAATGAGCAGTTCTTC. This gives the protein CASSLAGGTGSYNEQFF. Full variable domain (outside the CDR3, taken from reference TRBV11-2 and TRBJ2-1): EAGVAQSPRYKIIEKRQSVAFWCNPISGHATLYWYQQILGQGPKLLIQFQNNGVVDDSQLPKDRFSAERLKGVDSTLKIQPAKLEDSAVYLCASSLAGGTGSYNEQFFGPGTRLTVL.

In DNA form, the CDR3 reads TGTGCCACCCAAGAAGGCGGAGATACGCAGTATTTT. Amino acid sequence: CATQEGGDTQYF. The rearrangement links TRBV10-3 to TRBJ2-3; D is undetermined. V was cut by 10 bases and J by 5 bases, with 13 bases left in between. The germline V gene has CDR1 ENHRY and CDR2 SYGVKD. The CDR3 is 12 residues long.

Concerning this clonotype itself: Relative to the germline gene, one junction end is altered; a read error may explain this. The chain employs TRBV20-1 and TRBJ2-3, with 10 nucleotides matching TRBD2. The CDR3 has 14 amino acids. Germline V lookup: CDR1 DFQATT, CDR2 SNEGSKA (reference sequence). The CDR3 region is CSARAGGGVDTQYF. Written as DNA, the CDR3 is TGCAGTGCAAGAGCGGGGGGGGGAGTGGATACGCAGTATTTT.

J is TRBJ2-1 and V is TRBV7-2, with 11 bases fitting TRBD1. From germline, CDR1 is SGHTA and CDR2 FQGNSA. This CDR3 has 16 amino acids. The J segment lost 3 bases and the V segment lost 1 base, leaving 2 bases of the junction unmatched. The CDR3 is CASSLVGTGGYNEQFF. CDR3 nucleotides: TGTGCCAGCAGCTTAGTCGGGACAGGGGGCTACAATGAGCAGTTCTTC.

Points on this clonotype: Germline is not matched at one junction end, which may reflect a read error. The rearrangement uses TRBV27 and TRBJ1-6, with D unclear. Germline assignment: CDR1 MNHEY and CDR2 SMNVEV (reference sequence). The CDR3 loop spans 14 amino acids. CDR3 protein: CASSSSMGNSLLHF. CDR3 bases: TGTGCCAGCAGTTCTAGTATGGGTAATTCACTCCTCCACTTT.

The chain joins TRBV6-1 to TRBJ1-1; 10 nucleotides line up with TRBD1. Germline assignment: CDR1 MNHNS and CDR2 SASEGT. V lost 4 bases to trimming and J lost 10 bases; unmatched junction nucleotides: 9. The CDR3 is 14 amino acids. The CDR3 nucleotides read TGTGCCAGCAGTGCCCGACAGGGGGCGGGGGGAGCTTTCTTT. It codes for CASSARQGAGGAFF.

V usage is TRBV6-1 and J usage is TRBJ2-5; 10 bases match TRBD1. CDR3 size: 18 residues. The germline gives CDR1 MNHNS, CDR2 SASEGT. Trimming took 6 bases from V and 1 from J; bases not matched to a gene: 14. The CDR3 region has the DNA TGTGCCAGCAGGGGGGACAGGGGTCCCCTTTCTTCCCAAGAGACCCAGTACTTC. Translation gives CASRGDRGPLSSQETQYF.

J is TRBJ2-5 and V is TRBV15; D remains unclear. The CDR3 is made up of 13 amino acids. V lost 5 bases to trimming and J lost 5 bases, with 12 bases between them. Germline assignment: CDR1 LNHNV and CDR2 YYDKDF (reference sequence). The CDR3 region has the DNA TGTGCCACCAGCTCCACCCCAACCGAGACCCAGTACTTC. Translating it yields CATSSTPTETQYF.

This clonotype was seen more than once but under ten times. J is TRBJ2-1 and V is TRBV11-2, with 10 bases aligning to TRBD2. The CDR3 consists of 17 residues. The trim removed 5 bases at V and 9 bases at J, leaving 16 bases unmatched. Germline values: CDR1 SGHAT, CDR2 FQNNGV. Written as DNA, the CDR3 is TGTGCCAGCAGCAAAAGCGGGGGGGCAGCAACGTCGAGTGAGCAGTTCTTC. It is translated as CASSKSGGAATSSEQFF.

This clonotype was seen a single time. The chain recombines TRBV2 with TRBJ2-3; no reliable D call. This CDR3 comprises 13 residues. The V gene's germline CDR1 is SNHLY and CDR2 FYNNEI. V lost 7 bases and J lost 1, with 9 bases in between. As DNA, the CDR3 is TGTGCCAGCACAGTCACCCGCACAGATACGCAGTATTTT. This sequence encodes CASTVTRTDTQYF.

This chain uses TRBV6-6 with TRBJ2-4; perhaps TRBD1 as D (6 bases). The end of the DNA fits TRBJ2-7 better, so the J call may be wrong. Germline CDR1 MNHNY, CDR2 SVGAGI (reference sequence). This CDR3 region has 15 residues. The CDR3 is CASSYSQGRAYEQYF. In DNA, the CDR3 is TGTGCCAGCAGTTACTCACAGGGAAGGGCCTACGAGCAGTACTTC.